This T cell receptor beta chain came from a study of blood T cells in healthy people across ages (dated by TCRdb to about 2015). Background on the whole study: In model experiments, template switching captured about one uniquely barcoded TCR beta cDNA molecule for every two T cells. To track age-related changes in TCR beta repertoire diversity, the study relied on deep sequencing normalized with unique cDNA molecular identifiers. The donors were divided into four age groups: young (average roughly 15 years), middle-aged (under 40), aged (roughly 60) and long-lived (82). To avoid experimental bias, donors of different ages were distributed randomly across sequencing lanes. For two donors (one aged 18 to 30 and one aged 80 or older), the study analyzed two additional independent replicas of 1 million unique cDNA reads from the same blood draw. Points the paper makes about the study in general: Conclusive comparison of naive and antigen-experienced compartments was prevented by the profiling of bulk unsorted PBMCs. A strong correlation was found between observed TCR beta diversity and the percentage of naive T cells measured by flow cytometry. Because donor CMV infection status was unknown, age-related changes in expanded clonotypes were potentially confounded. Total diversity estimates from one million sequenced T cells were considered lower bounds and underestimates. Observed TCR beta diversity per million T cells fell roughly linearly with age, and a significant reduction was already apparent by age about 36. Compared with the aged group, the long-lived group had more naive CD4+ T cells, fewer expanded clones and increased TCR diversity, suggesting age selection.

Including the terminal cysteine and phenylalanine, the CDR3 comprises 20 residues. Only CDR3 DNA remains: 60 bases, in frame from the first base. V is pruned by 6 bases and J by 3 bases, leaving 14 bases of the junction without a gene match. Libraries were constructed by 5' RACE. Reads for this sample came from an Illumina HiSeq 2500. A second about 7 to 12 cycle PCR used a sample-barcoded 5' primer and a J-beta primer mix. A unique molecular identifier was introduced onto each TCR beta cDNA molecule by a template-switch 5' adaptor carrying 12 random nucleotides. At least 2.5 million CDR3-containing paired-end reads were obtained from each sample. First-strand cDNA was synthesized from all RNA with the Mint cDNA synthesis kit, primed by a TRBC-specific oligonucleotide. All cDNA was treated with uracil-DNA glycosylase and then went through a first 18-cycle PCR with the universal primers M1SS and BC2_uni_R. The original methods were these. Each sample was normalized by randomly selecting 1 million high-quality reads, each carrying a distinct molecular identifier. Reads sharing molecular identifiers were discarded rather than binned into consensus sequences. MiTCR, run with a Q25 quality threshold and the strictest error-elimination algorithm, handled CDR3 identification, clonotype clustering and error correction. A nonparametric unseen species model using Euler transformation provided a lower-bound estimate of total TCR beta diversity. In-frame beta chains were kept once TCRdb had trimmed the public reads at Q25 with fastp and called clones with MiXCR. Every distinct CDR3 protein forms one entry, paired with its most common genes and DNA. In this record, the V and J calls reflect TCRdb's handling and not the investigators' own analysis. The sample records roughly 1.7 million distinct CDR3 sequences, roughly 32% of which are singletons. The ten top clones hold 11% of the sample.

The donors were around 39 Caucasian individuals from Russia, aged 6 to 90 years, who were systemically healthy. About 10 milliliters of peripheral blood were collected from each donor into EDTA-treated Vacutainer tubes. PBMCs were isolated by Ficoll-Paque density-gradient centrifugation, with at least 7 million obtained per sample. Trizol reagent was used to extract total RNA from PBMCs, with at least 5.5 micrograms per sample. For every donor, flow cytometry on a PBMC aliquot measured the percentage of naive CD45RAhigh/CD27high T cells. Points on this clonotype: What antigen it recognizes has not been identified. Within one base of it there is no much larger clone, and no base qualities were kept.

The V and J genes are TRBV12-3 or TRBV12-4 and TRBJ2-1; TRBD2 agrees with 16 junctional bases. The source material was blood. This TCR was recovered from a woman in her 30s in good health. Here is the DNA: TGTGCCAGCAGAGAATCCCCGGGACTAGCGGGGGGGCAGGGCTACAATGAGCAGTTCTTC. Its amino acids are CASRESPGLAGGQGYNEQFF.